This T cell receptor beta chain was sequenced during a study of shared clonotypes between healthy human individuals. Study context: Donor composition was a couple of women and three men, aged 18 to 49. General study findings and limits: The sole specimen, blood, was sampled, and tissue repertoires likely differ. With a few donors compared, 4% to 5% of naive CD4 clonotypes were shared.

Germline CDR1 reads SGDLS; CDR2 reads YYNGEE. The CDR3 contains 13 residues. With 3 bases removed from V and 1 base from J, the gap between germline ends came to 7 bases. The protocol was immunoSEQ multiplex PCR, while the TCRdb copy is restricted to in-frame clones and leaves out a portion. In the table there are 900,000 to 1,200,000 clones, 70% to 80% of which are singletons. Comment on this clone: Its matching antigen is unknown. Within the sample, other DNA sequences also encode this same CDR3.

This clonotype was sampled from a man in his late teens or twenties in good health. Some clones in this sample may be carry-over from other donors' samples. The sequenced material came from memory CD4+ T cells from PBMCs. Specified subset: CD45RA-negative fraction. V usage is TRBV9 and J usage is TRBJ1-1; D is unclear. This chain's CDR3 is CASSATANTEAFF. The CDR3 nucleotides are TGTGCCAGCAGCGCAACAGCGAACACTGAAGCTTTCTTT.